This TCR beta chain was identified during a study of blood T cells in healthy people across ages. Study-wide points: In older individuals, TCR beta diversity per million T cells was lower, falling roughly linearly with age. The study found more naive CD4+ cells and higher diversity in long-lived than aged donors. TCR beta diversity correlated strongly with naive T cell percentage.

As for this clonotype: What it binds is not known.

The CDR3 totals 15 residues. From germline, CDR1 is SGDLS and CDR2 YYNGEE. V dropped 3 bases and J dropped 0 bases, with 9 bases sitting between them. RNA extraction gave at least 5.5 micrograms of total RNA per sample. The authors ran a second PCR of about 6 to 11 cycles using a sample-barcoded 5' primer and a J-beta primer mix. TCRdb recomputed calls from the 5' RACE reads with MiXCR, one row per CDR3 protein. Here the sample spans over 550,000 distinct CDR3 sequences, less than 35% being singletons. This clonotype was sampled from a woman aged 80 or older in good health. V and J are TRBV9 and TRBJ1-4; D not resolved. Specimen: blood. The CDR3 loop is CASSATGTTNEKLFF. The CDR3 DNA reads as TGTGCCAGCAGCGCGACCGGGACAACTAATGAAAAACTGTTTTTT.